The clone carrying this T cell receptor (beta chain) was counted only a few times. Trimming took 6 bases from V and 8 from J; bases not matched to a gene: 10. This CDR3 is built from 15 residues. CDR1 is SGHAT, CDR2 FQNNGV, per germline. This record belongs to a study of blood T cells in healthy people across ages. A J-beta primer mix and a sample-barcoded 5' primer were used in a second PCR of roughly 6 to 11 cycles. TCRdb recomputed calls from the 5' RACE reads with MiXCR, one row per CDR3 protein. The sample has more than 600,000 distinct CDR3 sequences, around a quarter seen once. Total RNA extracted from each sample amounted to at least 5 micrograms. The same data also contributed to another study, on T cells of mothers and their children. That report adds: Donation involved a few healthy Caucasian mothers and the six children that they had. Extraction yielded RNA that went, in full, into cDNA synthesis at approximately 1.5 ug per 15 ul.

This chain uses TRBV11-2 with TRBJ2-1, with 10 bases fitting TRBD1. The sequencing input was blood. This sequence was found in a boy younger than 18 in good health. In DNA form, the CDR3 reads TGTGCCAGCAGGCGTGCTTGGGACAGGGGTCATGAGCAGTTCTTC. Translating it yields CASRRAWDRGHEQFF.